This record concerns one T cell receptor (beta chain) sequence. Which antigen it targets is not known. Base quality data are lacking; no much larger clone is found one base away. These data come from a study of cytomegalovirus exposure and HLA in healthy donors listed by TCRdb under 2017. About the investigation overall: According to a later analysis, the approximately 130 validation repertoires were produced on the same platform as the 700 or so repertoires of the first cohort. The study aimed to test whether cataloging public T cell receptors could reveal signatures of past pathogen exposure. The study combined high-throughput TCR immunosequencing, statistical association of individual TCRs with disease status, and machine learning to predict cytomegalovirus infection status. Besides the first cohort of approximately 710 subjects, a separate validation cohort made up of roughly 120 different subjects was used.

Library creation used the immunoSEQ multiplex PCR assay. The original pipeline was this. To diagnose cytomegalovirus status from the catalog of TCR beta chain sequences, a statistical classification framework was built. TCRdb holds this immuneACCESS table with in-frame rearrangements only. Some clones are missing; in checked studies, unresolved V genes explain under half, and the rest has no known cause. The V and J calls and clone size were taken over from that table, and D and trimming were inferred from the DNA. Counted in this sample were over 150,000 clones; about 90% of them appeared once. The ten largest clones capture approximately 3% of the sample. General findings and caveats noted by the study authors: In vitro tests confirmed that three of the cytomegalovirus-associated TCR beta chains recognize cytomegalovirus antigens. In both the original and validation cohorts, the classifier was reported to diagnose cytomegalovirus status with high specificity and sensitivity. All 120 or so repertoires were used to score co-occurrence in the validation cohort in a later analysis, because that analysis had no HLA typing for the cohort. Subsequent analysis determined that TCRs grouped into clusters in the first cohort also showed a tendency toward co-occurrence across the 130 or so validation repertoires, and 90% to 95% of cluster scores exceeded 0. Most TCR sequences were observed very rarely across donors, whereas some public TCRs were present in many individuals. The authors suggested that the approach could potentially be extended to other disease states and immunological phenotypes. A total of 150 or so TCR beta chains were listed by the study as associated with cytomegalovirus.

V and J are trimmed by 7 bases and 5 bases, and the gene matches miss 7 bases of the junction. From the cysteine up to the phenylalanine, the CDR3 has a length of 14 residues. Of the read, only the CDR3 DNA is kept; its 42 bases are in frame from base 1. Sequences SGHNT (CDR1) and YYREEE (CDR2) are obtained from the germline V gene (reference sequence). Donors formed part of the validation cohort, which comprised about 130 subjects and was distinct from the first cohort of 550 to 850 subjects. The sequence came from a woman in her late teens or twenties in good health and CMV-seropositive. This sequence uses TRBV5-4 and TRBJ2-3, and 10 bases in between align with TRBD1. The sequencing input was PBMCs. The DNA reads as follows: TGTGCCAGCGGCGGACAGGGGGGAGTAGATACGCAGTATTTT. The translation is CASGGQGGVDTQYF.